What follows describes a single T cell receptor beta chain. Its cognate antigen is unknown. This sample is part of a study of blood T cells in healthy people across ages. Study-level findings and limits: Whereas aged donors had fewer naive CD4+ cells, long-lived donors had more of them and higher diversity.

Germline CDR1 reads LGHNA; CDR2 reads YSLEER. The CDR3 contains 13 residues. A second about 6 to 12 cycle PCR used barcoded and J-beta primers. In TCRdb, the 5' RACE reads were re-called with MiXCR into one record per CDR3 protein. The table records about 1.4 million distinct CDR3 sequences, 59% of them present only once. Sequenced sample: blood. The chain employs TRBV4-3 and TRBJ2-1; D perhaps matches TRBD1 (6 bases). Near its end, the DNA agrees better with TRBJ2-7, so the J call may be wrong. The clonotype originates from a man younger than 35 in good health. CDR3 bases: TGCGCCAGCAGCCAAGAGGGGGCGACTGAGCAGTACTTC. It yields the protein CASSQEGATEQYF.